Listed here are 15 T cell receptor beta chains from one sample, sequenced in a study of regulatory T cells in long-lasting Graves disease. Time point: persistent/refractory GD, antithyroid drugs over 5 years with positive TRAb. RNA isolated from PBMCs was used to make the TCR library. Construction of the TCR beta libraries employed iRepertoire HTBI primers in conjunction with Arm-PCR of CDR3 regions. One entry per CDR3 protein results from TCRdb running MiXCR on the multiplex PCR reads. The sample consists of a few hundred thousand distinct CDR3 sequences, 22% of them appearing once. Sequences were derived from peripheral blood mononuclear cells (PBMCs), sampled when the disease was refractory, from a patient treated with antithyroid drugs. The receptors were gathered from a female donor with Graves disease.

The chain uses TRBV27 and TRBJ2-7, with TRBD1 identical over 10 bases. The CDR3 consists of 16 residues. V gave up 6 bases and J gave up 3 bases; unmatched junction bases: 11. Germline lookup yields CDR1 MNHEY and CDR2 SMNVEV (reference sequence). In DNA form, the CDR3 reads TGTGCCAGCAGATCATTGGACAGGGGGGACCTCTACGAGCAGTACTTC. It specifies CASRSLDRGDLYEQYF.

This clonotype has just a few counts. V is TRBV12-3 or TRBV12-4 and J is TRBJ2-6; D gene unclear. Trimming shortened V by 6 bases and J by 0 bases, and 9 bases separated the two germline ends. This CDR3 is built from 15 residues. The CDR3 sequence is CASSDWFSGANVLTF. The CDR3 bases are TGTGCCAGCAGCGACTGGTTCTCTGGGGCCAACGTCCTGACTTTC.

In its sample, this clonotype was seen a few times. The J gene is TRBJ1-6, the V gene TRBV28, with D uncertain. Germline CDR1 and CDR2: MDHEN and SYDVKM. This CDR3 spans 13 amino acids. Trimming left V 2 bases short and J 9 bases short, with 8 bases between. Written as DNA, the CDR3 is TGTGCCAGCAGTTTAGGGTTTGGTTCACCCCTCCACTTT. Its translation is CASSLGFGSPLHF.

CDR3 sequence reads: CATSRDLDGWDTQYF. The CDR3 DNA reads TGTGCCACCAGCAGAGATTTAGACGGCTGGGATACGCAGTATTTT. This rearrangement joins TRBV15 to TRBJ2-3; no clear D gene. Trimming left V 0 bases short and J 6 bases short, with 13 bases between. This CDR3 is built from 15 residues. The V gene's germline CDR1 is LNHNV and CDR2 YYDKDF (reference sequence).

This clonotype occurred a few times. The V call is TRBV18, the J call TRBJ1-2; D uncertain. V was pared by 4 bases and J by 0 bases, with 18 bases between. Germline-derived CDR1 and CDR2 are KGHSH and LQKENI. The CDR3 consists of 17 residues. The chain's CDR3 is CASSLSDGFGSNYGYTF. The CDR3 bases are TGTGCCAGCTCACTTTCTGACGGCTTCGGGTCTAACTATGGCTACACCTTC.

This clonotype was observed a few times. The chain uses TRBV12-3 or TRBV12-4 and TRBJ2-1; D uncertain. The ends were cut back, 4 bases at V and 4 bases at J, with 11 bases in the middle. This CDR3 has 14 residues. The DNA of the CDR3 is TGTGCCAGCAGTTCCTCTCTGGGATACAATGAGCAGTTCTTC. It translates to CASSSSLGYNEQFF.

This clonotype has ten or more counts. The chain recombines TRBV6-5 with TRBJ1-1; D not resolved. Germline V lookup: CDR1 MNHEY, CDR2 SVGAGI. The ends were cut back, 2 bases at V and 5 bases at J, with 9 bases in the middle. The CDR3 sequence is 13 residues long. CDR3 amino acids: CASSYASRTEAFF. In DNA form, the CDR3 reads TGTGCCAGCAGTTACGCATCCAGAACTGAAGCTTTCTTT.

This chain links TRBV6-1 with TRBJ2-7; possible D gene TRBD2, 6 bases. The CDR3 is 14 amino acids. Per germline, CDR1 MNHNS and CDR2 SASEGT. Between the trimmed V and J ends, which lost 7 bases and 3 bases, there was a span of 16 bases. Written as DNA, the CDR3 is TGTGCCAGCAAAAGACTAGACGCTCGCTACGAGCAGTACTTC. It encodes CASKRLDARYEQYF.

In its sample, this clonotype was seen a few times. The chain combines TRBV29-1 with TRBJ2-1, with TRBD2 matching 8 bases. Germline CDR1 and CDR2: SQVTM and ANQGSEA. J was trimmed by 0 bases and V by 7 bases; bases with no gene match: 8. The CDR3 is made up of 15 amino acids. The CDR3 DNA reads TGCAGCGGAAGACTACTAGCGGTCTCCTACAATGAGCAGTTCTTC. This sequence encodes CSGRLLAVSYNEQFF.

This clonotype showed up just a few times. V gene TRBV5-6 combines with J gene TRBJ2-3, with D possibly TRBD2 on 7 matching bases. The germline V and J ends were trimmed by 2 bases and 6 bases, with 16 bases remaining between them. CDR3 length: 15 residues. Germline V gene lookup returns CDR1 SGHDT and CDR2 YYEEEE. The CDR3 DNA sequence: TGTGCCAGCAGCTTTGGGGGAGGGGGTTCGGATACGCAGTATTTT. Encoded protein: CASSFGGGGSDTQYF.

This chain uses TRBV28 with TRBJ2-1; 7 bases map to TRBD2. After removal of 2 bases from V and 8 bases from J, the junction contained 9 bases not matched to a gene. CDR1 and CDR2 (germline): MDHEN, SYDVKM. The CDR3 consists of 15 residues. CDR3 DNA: TGTGCCAGCAGTTTAGGCCAGCGGGATAACTATGAGCAGTTCTTC. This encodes CASSLGQRDNYEQFF.

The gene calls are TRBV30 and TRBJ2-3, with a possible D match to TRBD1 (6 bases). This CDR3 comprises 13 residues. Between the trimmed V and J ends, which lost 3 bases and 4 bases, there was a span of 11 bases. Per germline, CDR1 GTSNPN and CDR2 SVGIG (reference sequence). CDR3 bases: TGTGCCTGGAGACAGGGAAGTGCAGATACGCAGTATTTT. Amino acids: CAWRQGSADTQYF.

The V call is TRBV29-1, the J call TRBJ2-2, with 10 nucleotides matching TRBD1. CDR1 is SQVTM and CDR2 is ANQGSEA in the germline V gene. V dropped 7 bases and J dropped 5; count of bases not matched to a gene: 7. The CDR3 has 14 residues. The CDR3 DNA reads TGCAGCGCTATAAGACAGGGGGCTACCGGGGAGCTGTTTTTT. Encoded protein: CSAIRQGATGELFF.

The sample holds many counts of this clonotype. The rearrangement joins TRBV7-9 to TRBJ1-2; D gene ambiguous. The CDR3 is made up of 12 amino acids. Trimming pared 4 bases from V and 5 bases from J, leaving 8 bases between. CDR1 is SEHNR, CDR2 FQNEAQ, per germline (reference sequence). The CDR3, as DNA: TGTGCCAGCAGCTACGGACTTTATGGCTACACCTTC. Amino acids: CASSYGLYGYTF.

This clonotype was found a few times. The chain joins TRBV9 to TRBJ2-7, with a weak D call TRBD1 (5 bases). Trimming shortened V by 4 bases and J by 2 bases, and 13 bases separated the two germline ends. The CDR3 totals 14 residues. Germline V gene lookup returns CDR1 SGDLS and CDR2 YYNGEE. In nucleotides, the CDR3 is TGTGCCAGCAGCACCACAGGACAAGCCTACGAGCAGTACTTC. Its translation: CASSTTGQAYEQYF. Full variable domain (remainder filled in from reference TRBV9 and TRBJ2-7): DSGVTQTPKHLITATGQRVTLRCSPRSGDLSVYWYQQSLDQGLQFLIQYYNGEERAKGNILERFSAQQFPDLHSELNLSSLELGDSALYFCASSTTGQAYEQYFGPGTRLTVT.